The clone carrying this TCR beta chain was seen at least ten times. Its target is not known. Researchers made TCR beta libraries by using iRepertoire HTBI primers and running Arm-PCR on CDR3 regions. Per the authors' pipeline: Identified segments across samples numbered 55 to 70 TRBV and over eleven TRBJ. MiXCR was run by TCRdb on the multiplex PCR reads, yielding one entry per CDR3 protein. TCRdb's processing, not the authors', yielded these V and J calls. The data contain a few hundred thousand distinct CDR3 sequences, around 15% of them singletons. V gave up 6 bases and J gave up 7 bases, with 19 bases separating them. The CDR3 sequence is 15 residues long. The time point is: newly diagnosed GD, antithyroid drugs for less than 3 months. PBMC RNA served as the TCR library source. The record originates from a study of regulatory T cells in long-lasting Graves disease. The study, taken as a whole, reports: Patients whose Graves' disease persisted exhibited lower TCR diversity than those newly diagnosed. Comparison showed that persistent patients shared more public clonotypes (2,741) than new patients (around 1,000).

These data were likewise used in another study, on T cells in Graves' hyperthyroidism and ophthalmopathy.

Sequencing used peripheral blood mononuclear cells (PBMCs), obtained at new diagnosis, from a patient treated with antithyroid drugs. The chain links TRBV12-3 or TRBV12-4 to TRBJ1-5, with D possibly being TRBD1 (6 bases). The TCR comes from a woman between 50 and 59 years old with Graves disease. The CDR3 coding sequence is TGTGCCAGCAGCGCATCAAGGGGGGGAGGCCAGCCCCAGCATTTT. Amino acid sequence: CASSASRGGGQPQHF.